This passage covers 7 T cell receptor beta chains from one sample sequenced in a study of beta chain features in type 1 diabetes. Expressed TCRB transcripts were sequenced because the entire RNA isolate underwent reverse transcription. The table came from immunoSEQ multiplex PCR; TCRdb's copy has only in-frame clones and leaves some out. The table records 140,000 to 150,000 clones, 40% to 55% of them present only once. Sequencing was done on a sample of Tregs from blood. The receptors stem from a man aged 18 to 35 in good health.

This chain connects TRBV5-1 to TRBJ2-1; the D gene is possibly TRBD2 (6 bases). The CDR3 loop spans 16 amino acids. The V end was cut by 2 bases, the J end by 5 bases, with 17 bases between. Germline V gene sequence: CDR1 SGHRS, CDR2 YFSETQ. The CDR3 sequence: CASSFGRLGPHNEQFF. CDR3 nucleotide sequence: TGCGCCAGCAGCTTCGGCCGACTAGGCCCCCACAATGAGCAGTTCTTC.

The V gene is TRBV7-2, the J gene TRBJ1-2, with no clear D. The CDR3 runs 13 residues. Trimming stripped 6 bases from V and 3 bases from J, with 11 bases between. CDR1 SGHTA and CDR2 FQGNSA come from the germline V gene. CDR3 sequence reads: CASSNDWDYGYTF. The CDR3, as DNA: TGTGCCAGCAGTAATGACTGGGACTATGGCTACACCTTC.

This clone was counted a few times. The V call is TRBV5-6, the J call TRBJ1-1; a possible D gene is TRBD1 (6 bases). The germline V gene encodes CDR1 SGHDT and CDR2 YYEEEE. This CDR3 region has 14 residues. Trimming left V 3 bases short and J 5 bases short, with 14 bases between. CDR3: CASSWGQRGTEAFF. Written as DNA, the CDR3 is TGTGCCAGCAGCTGGGGGCAGAGGGGAACTGAAGCTTTCTTT.

This clone occurred a few times. The V call is TRBV28, the J call TRBJ1-1; tentatively, D is TRBD1 (5 bases). The germline gives CDR1 MDHEN, CDR2 SYDVKM. V lost 8 bases to trimming and J lost 9 bases, with 19 bases between them. The CDR3 consists of 13 residues. The CDR3 protein is CASALGAEPKAFF. The CDR3 bases are TGTGCCAGCGCCTTAGGGGCGGAACCAAAAGCTTTCTTT.

As DNA, the CDR3 is TGTGCCTGGAGTGGGTCGTTCGGGGAGACCCAGTACTTC. Encoded protein: CAWSGSFGETQYF. The genes are TRBV30 and TRBJ2-5; no definite D call. V was trimmed by 1 base and J by 5 bases, leaving 11 bases between them. The germline gives CDR1 GTSNPN, CDR2 SVGIG (reference sequence). The CDR3 loop spans 13 amino acids. The full variable domain, with the rest looked up from reference TRBV30 and TRBJ2-5, is SQTIHQWPATLVQPVGSPLSLECTVEGTSNPNLYWYRQAAGRGLQLLFYSVGIGQISSEVPQNLSASRPQDRQFILSSKKLLLSDSGFYLCAWSGSFGETQYFGPGTRLLVL.

CDR3 nucleotide sequence: TGTGCCAGCAGCCCGGGAGAGACCCAGTACTTC. Translation: CASSPGETQYF. The chain uses TRBV5-4 and TRBJ2-5, with D hard to call. Trimming took off 4 bases at V and 4 bases at J, with 5 bases between the two ends. Germline CDR1 reads SGHNT; CDR2 reads YYREEE (reference sequence). The CDR3 extends over 11 amino acids.

V gene TRBV5-1 combines with J gene TRBJ2-3; 7 bases map to TRBD1. The CDR3 is 15 residues long. With V trimmed by 1 base and J by 1 base, 3 bases remained unmatched. CDR1 and CDR2 (germline): SGHRS, YFSETQ. CDR3 in amino acids: CASSLSTGGTDTQYF. As DNA, the CDR3 is TGCGCCAGCAGCTTGAGCACAGGGGGCACAGATACGCAGTATTTT.